These 14 T cell receptor beta chains were sequenced from one sample in a study of CD8 T cells in Susac syndrome. Reverse transcription of roughly 0.45 to 1 ug RNA was performed with random hexamers. MiXCR, applied by TCRdb to the immunoSEQ multiplex PCR reads, yields one record per CDR3 protein. The sample contains about 200,000 distinct CDR3 sequences, 85% to 95% of which appear only once. The sequencing sample was made of CD4+ T cells from PBMCs. These receptors were obtained from a human donor in good health.

This rearrangement joins TRBV30 to TRBJ1-5; perhaps TRBD1 as D (6 bases). This CDR3 contains 13 residues. Trimming stripped 4 bases from V and 3 bases from J, with 10 bases between. CDR1 and CDR2 (germline): GTSNPN, SVGIG (reference sequence). The CDR3 region has the DNA TGTGCCTGGAACAGGGCCGTCAATCAGCCCCAGCATTTT. Its protein is CAWNRAVNQPQHF.

This sequence joins TRBV29-1 and TRBJ1-1; TRBD1 is a possible D gene (6 bases). CDR1 is SQVTM, CDR2 ANQGSEA, per germline. This CDR3 is built from 13 residues. Trimming took 6 bases from V and 1 from J, leaving 12 bases between them. CDR3 coding DNA: TGCAGCGTAGACTACAGGGAGAACACTGAAGCTTTCTTT. Translation: CSVDYRENTEAFF.

V is TRBV20-1 and J is TRBJ1-1; D is uncertain. The germline V gene has CDR1 DFQATT and CDR2 SNEGSKA (reference sequence). V was clipped by 6 bases and J by 4 bases, with 12 bases between them. This CDR3 is 12 amino acids long. The CDR3: CSAGSRITEAFF. CDR3 DNA sequence: TGCAGTGCAGGAAGCAGGATCACTGAAGCTTTCTTT.

V and J are TRBV3-1 and TRBJ2-2; D remains ambiguous. The germline V and J ends were trimmed by 4 bases and 8 bases, with 11 bases remaining between them. The CDR3 contains 13 residues. Germline CDR1 is LGHDT and CDR2 is YNNKEL (reference sequence). CDR3 nucleotide sequence: TGTGCCAGCAGCCTGGATGGGCAAGGGGAGCTGTTTTTT. Translated, it gives CASSLDGQGELFF.

The CDR3 loop reads CAWRGYRGYTF. The CDR3 DNA reads as TGTGCCTGGAGAGGGTACCGGGGCTACACCTTC. The gene calls are TRBV30 and TRBJ1-2; the D is unclear. The germline V gene has CDR1 GTSNPN and CDR2 SVGIG (reference sequence). V shed 3 bases and J shed 8 bases, with 10 bases lying between them. The CDR3 is 11 amino acids.

The rearrangement links TRBV29-1 to TRBJ2-1; possible D gene TRBD2, 7 bases. Germline V gene data show CDR1 as SQVTM and CDR2 as ANQGSEA. Trimming shortened V by 3 bases and J by 7 bases, and 25 bases separated the two germline ends. This CDR3 is 17 amino acids long. The CDR3 region is CSVEPGGGSAVWNEQFF. CDR3 sequence (DNA): TGCAGCGTTGAGCCGGGGGGCGGGAGCGCAGTGTGGAATGAGCAGTTCTTC.

This clonotype was seen once. The genes are TRBV12-3 or TRBV12-4 and TRBJ2-5; 8 bases match TRBD2. With V trimmed by 2 bases and J by 5 bases, 4 bases remained unmatched. The CDR3 contains 14 residues. The CDR3 loop reads CASSLSGSWETQYF. CDR3 DNA: TGTGCCAGCAGTTTAAGCGGGAGTTGGGAGACCCAGTACTTC.

This sequence joins TRBV30 and TRBJ2-1, with TRBD2 matching 13 bases. Germline V CDR1 and CDR2: GTSNPN, SVGIG (reference sequence). The CDR3 contains 13 residues. V was pared by 5 bases and J by 6 bases, with 1 base of the junction left unmatched. The CDR3 sequence is CAWRTSGSNEQFF. The CDR3 region has the DNA TGTGCCTGGCGGACTAGCGGGAGCAATGAGCAGTTCTTC.

V and J are TRBV5-4 and TRBJ2-3; D might be TRBD2 (6 bases). Germline loops: CDR1 SGHNT, CDR2 YYREEE (reference sequence). The CDR3 runs to 15 residues. V was trimmed by 3 bases and J by 0 bases, leaving 11 bases between them. CDR3 DNA: TGTGCCAGCAGCTGGGACTCCCATAGCACAGATACGCAGTATTTT. Its translation is CASSWDSHSTDTQYF.

This chain uses TRBV29-1 with TRBJ2-3, with 11 bases that match TRBD2. Germline loops: CDR1 SQVTM, CDR2 ANQGSEA. The CDR3 is 12 amino acids. J lost 9 bases, V lost 8 bases, and 7 bases had no gene match. The CDR3 coding sequence is TGCAGCCCGGGACTAGCGGAGGGGACGCAGTATTTT. Its translation: CSPGLAEGTQYF.

J is TRBJ2-5 and V is TRBV12-5; either TRBD1 or TRBD2 may supply D (5 bases each). Trimming shortened V by 8 bases and J by 4 bases, and 11 bases separated the two germline ends. Germline V lookup: CDR1 LGHNT, CDR2 FRNRAP. The CDR3 contains 12 residues. DNA for the CDR3: TGTGCTAGTTCCGGGGCGGGAGAGACCCAGTACTTC. Translation: CASSGAGETQYF.

This rearrangement joins TRBV4-2 to TRBJ1-1; D is undetermined. Germline values: CDR1 LGHNA, CDR2 YNFKEQ. The V end was cut by 0 bases, the J end by 1 base, with 9 bases between. The CDR3 runs to 15 residues. DNA of the CDR3: TGTGCCAGCAGCCAAGATGGCCAGCCGAACACTGAAGCTTTCTTT. Its protein product is CASSQDGQPNTEAFF.

The table lists this clonotype with a count of one. The rearrangement joins TRBV29-1 to TRBJ2-2; the D gene is possibly TRBD2 (6 bases). CDR3 length equals 14 residues. The germline V and J ends were trimmed by 3 bases and 4 bases, with 12 bases remaining between them. Germline V lookup: CDR1 SQVTM, CDR2 ANQGSEA. CDR3 sequence: CSVDGGVSTGELFF. Here the CDR3 DNA reads TGCAGCGTTGATGGAGGGGTATCCACCGGGGAGCTGTTTTTT.

This clonotype was detected once. This chain links TRBV12-3 or TRBV12-4 with TRBJ1-2, with unresolved D. The CDR3 totals 11 residues. V gave up 3 bases and J gave up 7 bases, with 6 bases separating them. For the CDR3, the DNA is TGTGCCAGCAGTTTTACAGTTGGCTACACCTTC. The encoded protein is CASSFTVGYTF.